Below are 24 T cell receptor beta chains sequenced from a single sample in a study of blood T cell repertoires in COVID-19. Here immunoSEQ multiplex PCR was the method, and the copy in TCRdb shows in-frame clones only, minus some. Of fewer than 120,000 clones in the sample, about 85% were seen once. The sequencing input was peripheral blood. The receptors stem from a human donor in a cohort sampled during active COVID-19.

This clone was counted only a few times. J is TRBJ1-2 and V is TRBV6-5; maybe TRBD1 (6 bases). The CDR3 contains 14 residues. Per germline, CDR1 MNHEY and CDR2 SVGAGI. Trimming removed 2 bases from V and 6 bases from J, with 13 bases in between. CDR3: CASSYGRGIDGYTF. The CDR3 nucleotides are TGTGCCAGCAGTTACGGGAGGGGGATTGATGGCTACACCTTC.

The chain has TRBV6-1 and TRBJ1-6; D perhaps matches TRBD1 (5 bases). The germline gives CDR1 MNHNS, CDR2 SASEGT. CDR3 size: 15 residues. V lost 3 bases, J lost 9 bases, and 15 bases lay in between. The CDR3 DNA is TGTGCCAGCAGTGACAGGGTTGGATTCGGTTCACCCCTCCACTTT. Protein product: CASSDRVGFGSPLHF.

The chain links TRBV14 to TRBJ2-7; D remains unclear. Germline CDR1 is SGHDN and CDR2 is FVKESK. CDR3 size: 15 residues. Deletions cut 0 bases from V and 0 bases from J, with 9 bases between. The CDR3 sequence is CASSQEPALSYEQYF. The CDR3 DNA is TGTGCCAGCAGCCAAGAGCCTGCACTCTCCTACGAGCAGTACTTC.

The rearrangement links TRBV6-6 to TRBJ2-7, with D perhaps TRBD2 (6 bases). In germline, CDR1 is MNHNY, CDR2 SVGAGI (reference sequence). Trimming removed 7 bases from V and 6 bases from J, with 16 bases in between. CDR3 length: 13 amino acids. CDR3 nucleotide sequence: TGTGCCAGCACCTCGACTAGTCCTCGCGAGCAGTACTTC. Its translation: CASTSTSPREQYF.

The rearrangement uses TRBV27 and TRBJ2-3, with D possibly matching TRBD2 (5 bases). CDR1 and CDR2 from the germline V gene are MNHEY and SMNVEV (reference sequence). V dropped 0 bases and J dropped 2 bases, with 12 bases sitting between them. The CDR3 covers 16 residues. DNA of the CDR3: TGTGCCAGCAGTTTATCGATGGGAGCAATCACAGATACGCAGTATTTT. Protein: CASSLSMGAITDTQYF.

This clone was recorded once. The gene calls are TRBV20-1 and TRBJ1-1, with 7 bases that match TRBD1. Per the germline V gene, CDR1 is DFQATT and CDR2 is SNEGSKA (reference sequence). J gave up 11 bases and V 6 bases, and 9 bases lay outside the gene matches. This CDR3 is 11 amino acids long. This chain's CDR3 is CSAAPTGMAFF. The CDR3 DNA follows: TGCAGTGCCGCCCCGACAGGGATGGCTTTCTTT.

The CDR3 loop is CAISELRDRENKNIQYF. The CDR3 DNA sequence: TGTGCCATCAGTGAGTTAAGGGACAGAGAAAACAAAAACATTCAGTACTTC. The chain carries TRBV10-3 and TRBJ2-4; 7 bases map to TRBD1. The CDR3 is 17 amino acids. The germline V gene encodes CDR1 ENHRY and CDR2 SYGVKD. Trimming cost V 1 base and J 3 bases; bases outside gene matches: 9.

The chain has TRBV7-2 and TRBJ2-3; TRBD2 agrees at 7 bases. CDR3 length equals 19 residues. Germline CDR1 reads SGHTA; CDR2 reads FQGNSA. V shed 5 bases and J 0 bases; nucleotides not matched to a gene: 17. The CDR3 coding sequence is TGTGCCAGCAGCGGTTCGGGGAGAGCGGGAATAACCAGCACAGATACGCAGTATTTT. Amino acid sequence: CASSGSGRAGITSTDTQYF.

The chain links TRBV30 to TRBJ1-2, with D uncertain. The CDR3 consists of 13 residues. V dropped 4 bases and J dropped 0 bases, with 9 bases sitting between them. Germline V gene lookup returns CDR1 GTSNPN and CDR2 SVGIG (reference sequence). CDR3 nucleotides: TGTGCCTGGATCCCCGGAGCTAACTATGGCTACACCTTC. It yields the protein CAWIPGANYGYTF.

V is TRBV19 and J is TRBJ1-5, with TRBD1 matching 7 bases. The germline CDR1 and CDR2 sequences are LNHDA and SQIVND (reference sequence). V shed 3 bases and J 3 bases; nucleotides not matched to a gene: 14. CDR3 length equals 18 residues. For the CDR3, the DNA is TGTGCCAGTAGTATCCGGTCGGCGGGACAGACGATCAATCAGCCCCAGCATTTT. Its translation is CASSIRSAGQTINQPQHF.

This chain uses TRBV6-6 with TRBJ2-1; D possibly corresponds to TRBD2 (6 bases). There are 15 residues in the CDR3. Germline CDR1 is MNHNY and CDR2 is SVGAGI (reference sequence). Trimming took off 6 bases at V and 4 bases at J, with 16 bases between the two ends. DNA for the CDR3: TGTGCCAGCAGACCCCCCGGGGGTACGTACAATGAGCAGTTCTTC. Translation: CASRPPGGTYNEQFF.

The V and J genes are TRBV9 and TRBJ2-2; TRBD2 matches at 8 bases. V lost 0 bases to trimming and J lost 5 bases; unmatched junction nucleotides: 6. The CDR3 covers 16 residues. Looked up from germline, CDR1 is SGDLS and CDR2 is YYNGEE. For the CDR3, the DNA is TGTGCCAGCAGCGTAGCCCCGGGGGGGAATACCGGGGAGCTGTTTTTT. Translating gives CASSVAPGGNTGELFF.

The chain has TRBV29-1 and TRBJ2-1; 7 bases agree with TRBD1. Germline V lookup: CDR1 SQVTM, CDR2 ANQGSEA. This CDR3 contains 11 residues. The junction had 6 bases not matched to a gene; V was cut back by 6 bases and J by 10 bases. The CDR3 loop reads CSVATGREQFF. CDR3 coding DNA: TGCAGCGTAGCGACAGGGAGAGAGCAGTTCTTC.

This clone was counted between two and nine times. In nucleotides, the CDR3 is TGCGCCAGCAGCCCCCACTCAGATGGACAGGGCAGGTCCGGGGAGCTGTTTTTT. Amino acid sequence: CASSPHSDGQGRSGELFF. The chain links TRBV5-1 to TRBJ2-2; TRBD1 matches at 8 bases. This CDR3 is built from 18 residues. Trimming cost V 4 bases and J 6 bases; bases outside gene matches: 17. Germline CDR1 reads SGHRS; CDR2 reads YFSETQ.

The chain uses TRBV10-2 and TRBJ2-1, with 9 bases that match TRBD2. From germline, CDR1 is WSHSY and CDR2 SAAADI. Unmatched junction bases numbered 7, after V lost 6 bases and J lost 7 bases. The CDR3 has 14 amino acids. The CDR3 spells CASRIAGEKNEQFF. The CDR3 DNA reads as TGCGCCAGCAGAATAGCGGGAGAAAAGAATGAGCAGTTCTTC.

The rearrangement links TRBV5-1 to TRBJ2-5, with TRBD2 identical over 12 bases. This CDR3 region has 13 residues. Germline CDR1 SGHRS, CDR2 YFSETQ. After removal of 8 bases from V and 5 bases from J, the junction contained 4 bases not matched to a gene. CDR3 sequence reads: CASSLAGGETQYF. CDR3 bases: TGCGCCAGTTCTCTAGCGGGGGGGGAGACCCAGTACTTC.

The chain employs TRBV10-1 and TRBJ2-7; maybe TRBD2 (5 bases). The CDR3 totals 16 residues. With 1 base removed from V and 4 bases from J, the gap between germline ends came to 17 bases. Germline-derived CDR1 and CDR2 are WNHNN and SYGVQD (reference sequence). The CDR3 DNA sequence: TGCGCCAGCAGTGAGTATCCCGGGTTGGGAGAGTACGAGCAGTACTTC. Its protein is CASSEYPGLGEYEQYF.

The J gene is TRBJ2-1, the V gene TRBV24-1, with 9 bases lining up with TRBD1. Germline CDR1 reads KGHDR; CDR2 reads SFDVKD. The CDR3 runs 16 residues. Unmatched junction bases numbered 6, after V lost 4 bases and J lost 3 bases. The DNA of the CDR3 is TGTGCCACCAGTGAACACCCGGGACAGGGCTACAATGAGCAGTTCTTC. It is translated as CATSEHPGQGYNEQFF.

The CDR3 sequence is CAWRRDFPYEQYF. The CDR3 coding sequence is TGTGCCTGGAGACGGGATTTCCCCTACGAGCAGTACTTC. The chain combines TRBV30 with TRBJ2-7; tentative D call: TRBD2 (5 bases). Trimming shortened V by 3 bases and J by 2 bases, and 11 bases separated the two germline ends. Germline-derived CDR1 and CDR2 are GTSNPN and SVGIG (reference sequence). The length of the CDR3 is 13 residues.

As DNA, the CDR3 is TGTGCCAGCAGATCAAGGGGCTCCTATAATTCACCCCTCCACTTT. It is translated as CASRSRGSYNSPLHF. The chain links TRBV6-5 to TRBJ1-6, with D maybe TRBD1 (5 bases). This CDR3 contains 15 residues. The V end lost 6 bases, the J end lost 0 bases, and 9 bases lay between the germline ends. Germline loops: CDR1 MNHEY, CDR2 SVGAGI.

The chain carries TRBV10-2 and TRBJ2-7; possibly TRBD1 for D (5 bases). Per germline, CDR1 WSHSY and CDR2 SAAADI. V shed 3 bases and J shed 6 bases, with 6 bases lying between them. The CDR3 sequence is 11 residues long. Here the CDR3 DNA reads TGCGCCAGCAGTGACAGGGCCGAGCAGTACTTC. It is translated as CASSDRAEQYF.

The chain uses TRBV3-1 (or the pseudogene TRBV3-2) and TRBJ2-1, with D perhaps matching TRBD1 (6 bases). Germline V CDR1 and CDR2: LGHDT, YNNKEL (reference sequence). The CDR3 is made up of 16 amino acids. The ends were cut back, 3 bases at V and 7 bases at J, with 19 bases in the middle. CDR3 nucleotide sequence: TGTGCCAGCAGCCACGCACCATGGACAGTCTCGAATGAGCAGTTCTTC. This codes for CASSHAPWTVSNEQFF.

This chain links TRBV6-5 with TRBJ2-7, with a weak D call TRBD1 (5 bases). Germline CDR1 MNHEY, CDR2 SVGAGI. CDR3 size: 15 residues. The V and J ends lost 2 bases and 2 bases respectively, with 13 bases between them. The CDR3 loop is CASSYQKGRTYEQYF. The CDR3 DNA follows: TGTGCCAGCAGTTACCAGAAGGGGCGAACCTACGAGCAGTACTTC.

V gene TRBV28 combines with J gene TRBJ1-4; maybe TRBD1 (6 bases). CDR3 size: 15 residues. Germline assignment: CDR1 MDHEN and CDR2 SYDVKM. Trimming took 3 bases from V and 5 from J, leaving 13 bases between them. This CDR3 reads CASSFLGTRNEKLFF. In nucleotides, the CDR3 is TGTGCCAGCAGTTTTCTGGGGACAAGGAATGAAAAACTGTTTTTT.